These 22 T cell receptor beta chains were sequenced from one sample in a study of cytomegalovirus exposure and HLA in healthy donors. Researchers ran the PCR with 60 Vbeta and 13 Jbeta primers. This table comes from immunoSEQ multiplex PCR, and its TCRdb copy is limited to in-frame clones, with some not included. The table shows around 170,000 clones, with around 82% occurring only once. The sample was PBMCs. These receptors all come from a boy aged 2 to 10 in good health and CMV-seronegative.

CDR3 loop: CASSSGATDTQYF. CDR3 sequence (DNA): TGTGCCAGCAGCTCCGGAGCTACAGATACGCAGTATTTT. The gene calls are TRBV11-3 and TRBJ2-3; D remains ambiguous. The CDR3 loop spans 13 amino acids. CDR1 SGHNT and CDR2 YENEEA come from the germline V gene. V lost 4 bases and J 3 bases, leaving 8 bases between the germline ends.

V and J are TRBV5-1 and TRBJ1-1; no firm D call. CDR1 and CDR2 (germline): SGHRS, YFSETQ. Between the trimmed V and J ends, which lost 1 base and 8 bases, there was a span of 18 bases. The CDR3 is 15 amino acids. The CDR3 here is CASSLSWAPSREAFF. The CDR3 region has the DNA TGCGCCAGCAGCTTGAGTTGGGCTCCGAGCCGGGAAGCTTTCTTT.

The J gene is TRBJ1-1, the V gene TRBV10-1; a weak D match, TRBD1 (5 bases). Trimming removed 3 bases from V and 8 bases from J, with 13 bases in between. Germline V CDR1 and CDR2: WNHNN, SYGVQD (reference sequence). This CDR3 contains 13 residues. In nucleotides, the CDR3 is TGCGCCAGCAGTGAATCCGCGGGACCCGAAGCTTTCTTT. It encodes CASSESAGPEAFF.

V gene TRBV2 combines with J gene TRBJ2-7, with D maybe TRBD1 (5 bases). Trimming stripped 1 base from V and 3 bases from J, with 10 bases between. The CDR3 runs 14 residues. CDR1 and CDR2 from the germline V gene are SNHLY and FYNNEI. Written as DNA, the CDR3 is TGTGCCAGCAGTGAAGAGGGGCGAATCTACGAGCAGTACTTC. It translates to CASSEEGRIYEQYF.

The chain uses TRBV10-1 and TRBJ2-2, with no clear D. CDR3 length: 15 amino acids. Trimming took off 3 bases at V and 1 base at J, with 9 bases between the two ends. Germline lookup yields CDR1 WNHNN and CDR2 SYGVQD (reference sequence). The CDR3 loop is CASSDSLLNTGELFF. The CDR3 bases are TGCGCCAGCAGTGATTCCTTACTGAACACCGGGGAGCTGTTTTTT.

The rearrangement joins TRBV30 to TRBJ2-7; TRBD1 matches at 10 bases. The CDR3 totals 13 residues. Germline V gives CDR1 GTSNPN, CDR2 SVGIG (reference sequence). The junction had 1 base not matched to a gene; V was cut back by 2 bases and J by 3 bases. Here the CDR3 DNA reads TGTGCCTGGAGTCGGGACAGGGGCTACGAGCAGTACTTC. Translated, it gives CAWSRDRGYEQYF.

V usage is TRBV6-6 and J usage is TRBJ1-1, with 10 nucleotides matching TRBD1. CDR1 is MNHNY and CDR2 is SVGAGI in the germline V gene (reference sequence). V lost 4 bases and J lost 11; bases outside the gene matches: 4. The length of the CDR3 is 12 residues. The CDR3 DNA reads TGTGCCAGCAGTTGGGGGGACAGGGGTGCTTTCTTT. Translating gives CASSWGDRGAFF.

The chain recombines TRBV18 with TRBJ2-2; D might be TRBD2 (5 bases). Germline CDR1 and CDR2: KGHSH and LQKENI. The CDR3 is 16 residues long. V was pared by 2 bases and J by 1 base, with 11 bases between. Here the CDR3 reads CASSPVGVRNTGELFF. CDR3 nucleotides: TGTGCCAGCTCACCAGTGGGAGTCCGGAACACCGGGGAGCTGTTTTTT.

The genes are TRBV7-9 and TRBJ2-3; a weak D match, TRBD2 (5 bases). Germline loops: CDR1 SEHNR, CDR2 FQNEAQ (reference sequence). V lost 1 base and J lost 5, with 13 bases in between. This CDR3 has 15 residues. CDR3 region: CASSLVGGSRDTQYF. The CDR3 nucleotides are TGTGCCAGCAGCTTAGTTGGTGGGAGTAGAGATACGCAGTATTTT.

Here the CDR3 reads CASRGTSGAEGTQYF. The CDR3 DNA follows: TGCGCCAGCAGGGGGACTAGCGGAGCCGAGGGGACCCAGTACTTC. The gene calls are TRBV10-1 and TRBJ2-5; 11 bases align to TRBD2. CDR1 WNHNN and CDR2 SYGVQD come from the germline V gene (reference sequence). Trimming took 6 bases from V and 7 from J; bases not matched to a gene: 10. This CDR3 region has 15 residues.

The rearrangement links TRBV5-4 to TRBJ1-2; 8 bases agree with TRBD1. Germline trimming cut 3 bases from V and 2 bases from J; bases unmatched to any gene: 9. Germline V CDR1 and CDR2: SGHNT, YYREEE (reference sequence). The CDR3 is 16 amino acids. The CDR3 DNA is TGTGCCAGCAGCTACGACAAACAGGGGGTCAACTATGGCTACACCTTC. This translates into CASSYDKQGVNYGYTF.

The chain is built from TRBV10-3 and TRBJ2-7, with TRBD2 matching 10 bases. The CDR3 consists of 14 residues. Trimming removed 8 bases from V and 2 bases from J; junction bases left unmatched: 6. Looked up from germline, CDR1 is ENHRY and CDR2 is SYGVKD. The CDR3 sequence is CAIREGTSAYEQYF. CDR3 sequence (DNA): TGTGCCATCCGAGAAGGGACTAGCGCCTACGAGCAGTACTTC.

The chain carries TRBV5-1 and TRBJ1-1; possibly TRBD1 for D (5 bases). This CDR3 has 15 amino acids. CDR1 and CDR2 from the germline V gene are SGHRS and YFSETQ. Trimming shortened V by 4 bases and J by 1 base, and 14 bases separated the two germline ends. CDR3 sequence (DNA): TGCGCCAGCAGCCCTAGGAGGGGCCAGAACACTGAAGCTTTCTTT. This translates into CASSPRRGQNTEAFF.

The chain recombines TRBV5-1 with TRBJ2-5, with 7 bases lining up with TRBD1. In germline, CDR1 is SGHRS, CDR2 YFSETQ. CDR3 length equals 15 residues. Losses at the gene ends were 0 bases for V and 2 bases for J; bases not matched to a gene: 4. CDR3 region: CASSLAMGQQETQYF. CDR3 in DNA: TGCGCCAGCAGCTTGGCGATGGGACAGCAAGAGACCCAGTACTTC.

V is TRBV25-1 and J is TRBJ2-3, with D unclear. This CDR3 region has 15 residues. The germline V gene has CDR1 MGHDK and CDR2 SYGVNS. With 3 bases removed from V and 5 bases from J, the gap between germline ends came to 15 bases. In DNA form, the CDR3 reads TGTGCCAGCAGTGAGAGACTCGTTTCGGAAGATACGCAGTATTTT. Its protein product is CASSERLVSEDTQYF.

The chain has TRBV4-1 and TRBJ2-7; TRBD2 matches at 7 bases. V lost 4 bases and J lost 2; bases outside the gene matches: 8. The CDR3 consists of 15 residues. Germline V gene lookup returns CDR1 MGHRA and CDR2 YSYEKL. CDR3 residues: CASSRGSGIPYEQYF. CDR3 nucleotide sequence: TGCGCCAGCAGCCGAGGGAGCGGGATCCCCTACGAGCAGTACTTC.

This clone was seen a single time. CDR3 amino acids: CAISLTGGKNEQFF. CDR3 nucleotide sequence: TGTGCCATCAGTCTAACAGGGGGCAAGAATGAGCAGTTCTTC. This chain links TRBV10-3 with TRBJ2-1; 9 bases line up with TRBD1. With 5 bases clipped from V and 7 bases from J, the junction kept 6 bases outside the gene matches. CDR3 size: 14 residues. Germline CDR1 reads ENHRY; CDR2 reads SYGVKD.

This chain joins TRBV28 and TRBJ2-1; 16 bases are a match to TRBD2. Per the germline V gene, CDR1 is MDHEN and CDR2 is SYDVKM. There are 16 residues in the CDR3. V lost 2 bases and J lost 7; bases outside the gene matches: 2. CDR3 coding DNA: TGTGCCAGCAGTTTAGGGACTAGCGGGAGGGAGAATGAGCAGTTCTTC. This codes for CASSLGTSGRENEQFF.

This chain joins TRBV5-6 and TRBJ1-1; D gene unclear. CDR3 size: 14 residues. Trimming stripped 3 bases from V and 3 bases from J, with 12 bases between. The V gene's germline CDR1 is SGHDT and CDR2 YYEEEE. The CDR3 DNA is TGTGCCAGCAGCTCCCCCCTCCGAGACACTGAAGCTTTCTTT. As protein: CASSSPLRDTEAFF.

In DNA, the CDR3 is TGCAGCGTTCTGAGTTCTTCCTACAATGAGCAGTTCTTC. Amino acids: CSVLSSSYNEQFF. This rearrangement joins TRBV29-1 to TRBJ2-1; D is undetermined. This CDR3 has 13 amino acids. Germline loops: CDR1 SQVTM, CDR2 ANQGSEA. V lost 5 bases to trimming and J lost 1 base, with 9 bases between them.

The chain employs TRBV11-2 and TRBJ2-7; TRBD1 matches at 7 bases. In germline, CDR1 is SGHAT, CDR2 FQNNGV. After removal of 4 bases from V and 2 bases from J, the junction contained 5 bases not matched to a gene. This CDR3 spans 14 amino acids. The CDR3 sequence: CASSSTQGAYEQYF. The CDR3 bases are TGTGCCAGCAGCTCAACCCAGGGGGCCTACGAGCAGTACTTC.

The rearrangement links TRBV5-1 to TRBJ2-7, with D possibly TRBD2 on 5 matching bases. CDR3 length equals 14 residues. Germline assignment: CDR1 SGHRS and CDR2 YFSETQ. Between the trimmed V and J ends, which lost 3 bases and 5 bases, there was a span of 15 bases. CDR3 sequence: CASSYDGVGDEQYF. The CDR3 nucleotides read TGCGCCAGCAGCTACGACGGGGTTGGGGACGAGCAGTACTTC.